This T cell receptor (beta chain) was identified in a study of patients and donors after allogeneic stem cell transplantation. One entry per CDR3 protein, called by TCRdb with MiXCR from the RT-PCR reads. The sample holds about 210,000 distinct CDR3 sequences; about 38% are singletons and the top ten take around a tenth. This clonotype was counted only a few times. V was shortened by 4 bases and J by 7 bases, with 17 bases between the two germline ends. Germline-derived CDR1 and CDR2 are MNHNS and SASEGT. The CDR3 runs 15 residues. The TCR comes from a human donor who was either an allogeneic HSCT recipient or a stem cell or donor lymphocyte infusion donor (not recorded which). It is not recorded whose cells these are; they may come from a transplant donor. J is TRBJ1-5 and V is TRBV6-1; a possible D gene is TRBD1 (5 bases). The sequenced sample consisted of blood, either unsorted or a sorted T cell fraction (not recorded which). The CDR3 here is CASSGDWGRGQPQHF. As DNA, the CDR3 is TGTGCCAGCAGTGGGGACTGGGGAAGGGGACAGCCCCAGCATTTT.